A selection of T cell receptor beta chains follows, all from one sample in a study of T cell responses to AZD1222 COVID-19 vaccine. Assay used: immunoSEQ multiplex PCR; TCRdb lists only in-frame clones, some missing. The sample shows some 120,000 clones, roughly 84% of them seen only once. This material consisted of peripheral blood, taken on day 0 of AZD1222 vaccination. All receptors come from an adult in good health. Each CDR3 is given with its conserved first and last residue. Each record gives: J gene, D gene, V gene, clone size, CDR3 DNA, CDR3 protein. A D gene is named only where the DNA matches it firmly. Part of the rows lack a size; the others show once, few, many or a class for expanded clones.

TRBJ2-5,.,TRBV7-8,.,TGTGCCAGCAGCTTAGGAGGCCGCGGGGAGACCCAGTACTTC,CASSLGGRGETQYF
TRBJ2-1,.,TRBV28,.,TGTGCCAGCAGTTTAAGGTCTAGCTCCTACAATGAGCAGTTCTTC,CASSLRSSSYNEQFF
TRBJ2-1,TRBD2,TRBV25-1,.,TGTGCCAGCAGTGAAGGGACTAGCGGGAGGGCCCGGCTTGAGCAGTTCTTC,CASSEGTSGRARLEQFF
TRBJ2-3,.,TRBV6-5,.,TGTGCCAGCACCTTGGCTGGACCGCCCCATCTTTTT,CASTLAGPPHLF
TRBJ1-2,TRBD1,TRBV6-5,.,TGTGCCAGCAGTTACTCGACAGGGGGATCCTATGGCTACACCTTC,CASSYSTGGSYGYTF
TRBJ1-1,.,TRBV3-1/TRBV3-2,.,TGTGCCAGCAGCCAGGGGAGCACTGAAGCTTTCTTT,CASSQGSTEAFF
TRBJ2-5,TRBD2,TRBV5-1,.,TGCGCCAGCAGCTTCCGACTAGCGGGAGTCGAGACCCAGTACTTC,CASSFRLAGVETQYF
TRBJ1-1,.,TRBV19,once,TGTGCCACCCGACCGGTAGTTGGCACTGAAGCTTTCTTT,CATRPVVGTEAFF
TRBJ1-5,.,TRBV4-1,.,TGCGCCAGCACCTCCGACCTCTACAGGAACCTTAGCAATCAGCCCCAGCATTTT,CASTSDLYRNLSNQPQHF
TRBJ2-6,.,TRBV28,.,TGTGCCAGCAGTTCCTCGGGACAAGATTTCTCTGGGGCCAACGTCCTGACTTTC,CASSSSGQDFSGANVLTF